This T cell receptor beta chain was recorded in a study of T cell responses to AZD1222 COVID-19 vaccine. Method: immunoSEQ multiplex PCR; TCRdb's copy keeps in-frame clones and lacks some. This sample has 200,000 to 250,000 clones, with 94% found just once. CDR1 is MDHEN, CDR2 SYDVKM, per germline. The V gene lost 4 bases and the J gene lost 5 bases, with 14 bases spanning the gap. The CDR3 sequence is 14 residues long. This chain connects TRBV28 to TRBJ2-5, with D perhaps matching TRBD2 (6 bases). The sequencing here drew on peripheral blood, taken 28 days after the second dose of the MenACWY control vaccine. This TCR derives from an adult who received the MenACWY meningococcal vaccine as a control. CDR3 residues: CASSSPEGIETQYF. The CDR3 region has the DNA TGTGCCAGCAGTTCCCCGGAGGGTATCGAGACCCAGTACTTC.